This TCR beta chain comes out of a study of blood T cell repertoires in COVID-19. Overall study context: In each case, the material was cDNA or gDNA derived from T cells, B-cell-depleted T cells, or PBMCs.

CDR3 length: 13 residues. Germline assignment: CDR1 SGHRS and CDR2 YFSETQ. V was trimmed by 4 bases and J by 3 bases, leaving 10 bases between them. How the authors handled the data: Reference gene primer amplification gave nucleated cell count estimates. Some clones are missing from TCRdb's copy, which holds only in-frame ones; the method was immunoSEQ multiplex PCR. Clone size and the V and J calls come from that table; the DNA yielded D and trimming. In the table there are about 270,000 clones, roughly 86% of which are singletons. This sequence was found in a man aged 40-49 years with active or convalescent COVID-19. This chain connects TRBV5-1 to TRBJ2-5; D is unclear. Sequencing was carried out using peripheral blood. This chain's CDR3 is CASSPGYEETQYF. CDR3 sequence (DNA): TGCGCCAGCAGCCCAGGATACGAAGAGACCCAGTACTTC.